The 14 T cell receptor beta chains below were found in one sample sequenced in a study of CD8 T cells in ankylosing spondylitis. Study observations and caveats: About 8 highly homologous variants made up a TCR beta motif, and this motif appeared characteristic of ankylosing spondylitis blood.

The antigens these receptors bind are not known. One entry per CDR3 protein results from TCRdb running MiXCR on the 5' RACE reads. The profile shows under 550,000 distinct CDR3 sequences, about 25% of them singletons. The sequenced sample consisted of blood, either unsorted or a sorted T cell fraction (not recorded which). The receptors were sampled from a male donor with ankylosing spondylitis.

The J gene is TRBJ1-3, the V gene TRBV12-3 or TRBV12-4; D unclear. CDR3 length equals 13 residues. The germline V and J ends were trimmed by 5 bases and 4 bases, with 9 bases remaining between them. CDR3: CASSGVRGNTIYF. The CDR3 bases are TGTGCCAGCAGTGGGGTCAGAGGAAACACCATATATTTT.

This clonotype showed up just a few times. J is TRBJ2-2 and V is TRBV6-5; D ambiguous. The CDR3 is 15 amino acids. Germline V lookup: CDR1 MNHEY, CDR2 SVGAGI. Trimming took off 0 bases at V and 2 bases at J, with 7 bases between the two ends. The CDR3 protein is CASSYSDRNTGELFF. The CDR3 DNA sequence: TGTGCCAGCAGTTACTCCGACCGAAACACCGGGGAGCTGTTTTTT.

The chain has TRBV27 and TRBJ2-5; 8 nucleotides match TRBD1. The V and J ends lost 6 bases and 5 bases, in that order; junction bases with no gene match: 14. There are 16 residues in the CDR3. Germline loops: CDR1 MNHEY, CDR2 SMNVEV (reference sequence). This CDR3 is CASRGTNRTGRETQYF. Written as DNA, the CDR3 is TGTGCCAGCAGGGGAACCAACCGGACAGGGAGGGAGACCCAGTACTTC.

The gene calls are TRBV20-1 and TRBJ1-2, with 7 bases that match TRBD1. This CDR3 comprises 14 residues. In germline, CDR1 is DFQATT, CDR2 SNEGSKA (reference sequence). V shed 2 bases and J 6 bases; nucleotides not matched to a gene: 9. CDR3 coding DNA: TGCAGTGCTAGAACAGGGGATCTGGTGAATGGCTACACCTTC. Encoded protein: CSARTGDLVNGYTF.

The chain uses TRBV20-1 and TRBJ2-3; D might be TRBD2 (5 bases). Germline CDR1 and CDR2: DFQATT and SNEGSKA (reference sequence). The germline V and J ends were trimmed by 1 base and 1 base, with 6 bases remaining between them. The CDR3 consists of 13 residues. CDR3 nucleotides: TGCAGTGCTAGAGTGCGGGGCACAGATACGCAGTATTTT. The encoded protein is CSARVRGTDTQYF.

The V and J genes are TRBV15 and TRBJ1-2, with 8 bases lining up with TRBD1. J gave up 7 bases and V 0 bases, and 7 bases lay outside the gene matches. The CDR3 consists of 15 residues. CDR1 is LNHNV, CDR2 YYDKDF, per germline (reference sequence). This CDR3 reads CATSRDRVTGAGYTF. DNA of the CDR3: TGTGCCACCAGCAGAGATCGGGTGACAGGGGCTGGCTACACCTTC.

In its sample, this clonotype was seen a few times. The chain uses TRBV5-1 and TRBJ2-2; no clear D gene. This CDR3 is built from 15 residues. Trimming removed 0 bases at V and 0 bases at J, with 6 bases between. Germline V lookup: CDR1 SGHRS, CDR2 YFSETQ. The CDR3 spells CASSLGQSNTGELFF. CDR3 sequence (DNA): TGCGCCAGCAGCTTGGGACAATCGAACACCGGGGAGCTGTTTTTT.

This clonotype has more than one count but fewer than ten. The rearrangement joins TRBV5-1 to TRBJ2-2; possibly TRBD2 for D (6 bases). With 3 bases removed from V and 4 bases from J, the gap between germline ends came to 7 bases. CDR3 length: 13 residues. Germline V gives CDR1 SGHRS, CDR2 YFSETQ. In nucleotides, the CDR3 is TGCGCCAGCAGCTCGGGAGTCACCGGGGAGCTGTTTTTT. It encodes CASSSGVTGELFF.

The V and J genes are TRBV5-1 and TRBJ2-1; 8 bases fit TRBD2. Germline loops: CDR1 SGHRS, CDR2 YFSETQ. V was pared by 0 bases and J by 8 bases, with 7 bases of the junction left unmatched. The CDR3 totals 15 residues. CDR3 amino acids: CASSLALREGYEQFF. The CDR3 nucleotides read TGCGCCAGCAGCTTGGCCCTACGGGAGGGCTATGAGCAGTTCTTC.

The chain links TRBV6-5 to TRBJ2-2; TRBD1 matches 7 bases. V lost 2 bases to trimming and J lost 3 bases; unmatched junction nucleotides: 6. From germline, CDR1 is MNHEY and CDR2 SVGAGI. The CDR3 is made up of 16 amino acids. CDR3 loop: CASSYAGTEDTGELFF. CDR3 nucleotides: TGTGCCAGCAGTTACGCCGGGACAGAGGACACCGGGGAGCTGTTTTTT.

There are a few counts of this clonotype. The chain has TRBV27 and TRBJ1-1; possible D gene TRBD1, 6 bases. This CDR3 comprises 14 residues. The germline V and J ends were trimmed by 2 bases and 3 bases, with 10 bases remaining between them. From germline, CDR1 is MNHEY and CDR2 SMNVEV (reference sequence). CDR3 region: CASSLRGQYTEAFF. Here the CDR3 DNA reads TGTGCCAGCAGTTTAAGAGGACAGTACACTGAAGCTTTCTTT.

This clonotype was observed a handful of times. V is TRBV29-1 and J is TRBJ1-2; TRBD1 matches 7 bases. The CDR3 is 14 amino acids. Germline CDR1 reads SQVTM; CDR2 reads ANQGSEA. The ends lost 4 bases at V and 7 bases at J; junction bases unmatched: 12. In DNA, the CDR3 is TGCAGCGTTGCCCGGACAGGAAGGGAATTTGGCTACACCTTC. Its translation is CSVARTGREFGYTF.

This clonotype was counted a few times. The chain carries TRBV19 and TRBJ2-1, with D possibly being TRBD1 (6 bases). Trimming shortened V by 8 bases and J by 12 bases, and 20 bases separated the two germline ends. CDR1 and CDR2 from the germline V gene are LNHDA and SQIVND (reference sequence). The CDR3 has 13 amino acids. CDR3 coding DNA: TGTGCCAGTTCCAGGGGTATGGTATTAGGGCAGTTCTTC. It specifies CASSRGMVLGQFF.

The chain combines TRBV15 with TRBJ1-2, with D hard to call. The length of the CDR3 is 16 residues. Between the trimmed V and J ends, which lost 2 bases and 2 bases, there was a span of 15 bases. Germline loops: CDR1 LNHNV, CDR2 YYDKDF (reference sequence). CDR3 bases: TGTGCCACCAGCAGACGCGCAGTAGGCGCGAACTATGGCTACACCTTC. Translated: CATSRRAVGANYGYTF. Full variable domain (rest looked up from reference TRBV15 and TRBJ1-2): DAMVIQNPRYQVTQFGKPVTLSCSQTLNHNVMYWYQQKSSQAPKLLFHYYDKDFNNEADTPDNFQSRRPNTSFCFLDIRSPGLGDTAMYLCATSRRAVGANYGYTFGSGTRLTVV.